This entry lists 12 T cell receptor beta chains sequenced from one sample in a study of vaccination and CD4 T cells after COVID-19. The time point is: late sampling 161 to 241 days after vaccination in three convalescent patients. TCRdb fed the PCR reads into MiXCR, producing one record per CDR3 protein. The data show about 39,000 distinct CDR3 sequences, 36% seen once. The starting material was CD4+ T cells from blood, obtained about 7 months after SARS-CoV-2 vaccination. The receptors were gathered from a human donor who had recovered from COVID-19.

The CDR3: CASRDLAEETQYF. The CDR3 nucleotides are TGTGCCAGCAGGGACCTAGCGGAAGAGACCCAGTACTTC. The chain couples TRBV7-9 to TRBJ2-5; 7 bases line up with TRBD2. The CDR3 sequence is 13 residues long. V was pared by 6 bases and J by 3 bases, with 4 bases of the junction left unmatched. Germline-derived CDR1 and CDR2 are SEHNR and FQNEAQ (reference sequence).

The table lists this clonotype with a few counts. The chain carries TRBV7-6 and TRBJ2-5; D is undetermined. This CDR3 contains 16 residues. The germline V and J ends were trimmed by 5 bases and 1 base, with 17 bases remaining between them. The germline V gene encodes CDR1 SGHVS and CDR2 FNYEAQ. Here the CDR3 reads CASSLQDPRLQETQYF. The CDR3 DNA sequence: TGTGCCAGCAGCCTCCAGGATCCGAGACTCCAAGAGACCCAGTACTTC.

J is TRBJ1-5 and V is TRBV6-5, with TRBD1 matching 10 bases. The CDR3 consists of 18 residues. Germline loops: CDR1 MNHEY, CDR2 SVGAGI. V trimming: 2 bases; J trimming: 4 bases; junction bases outside the gene matches: 11. The CDR3 DNA follows: TGTGCCAGCAGTTACCGGGACAGGGGACGATACGAGAATCAGCCCCAGCATTTT. Translated: CASSYRDRGRYENQPQHF.

The chain couples TRBV19 to TRBJ2-7; 12 positions match TRBD2. The CDR3 length is 15 residues. The germline V gene encodes CDR1 LNHDA and CDR2 SQIVND (reference sequence). Trimming removed 3 bases from V and 6 bases from J; junction bases left unmatched: 6. Written as DNA, the CDR3 is TGTGCCAGTAGTATGAAGACTAGCGGGAGAGGCGAGCAGTACTTC. Amino acids: CASSMKTSGRGEQYF.

V and J are TRBV12-3 or TRBV12-4 and TRBJ1-1; D unresolved. Trimming took 1 base from V and 3 from J, leaving 9 bases between them. The CDR3 runs to 14 residues. CDR3 bases: TGTGCCAGCAGTTTAGTGGACGGCGACACTGAAGCTTTCTTT. This gives the protein CASSLVDGDTEAFF.

The gene calls are TRBV6-2 or TRBV6-3 and TRBJ2-1; 8 bases are a match to TRBD2. The CDR3 covers 14 residues. J was trimmed by 2 bases and V by 6 bases; bases with no gene match: 3. Germline values: CDR1 MNHEY, CDR2 SVGEGT. In nucleotides, the CDR3 is TGTGCCAGCAGAGGTAGCGGGACCTACAATGAGCAGTTCTTC. Translation gives CASRGSGTYNEQFF.

This clonotype was picked up a small number of times. This chain connects TRBV7-2 to TRBJ2-1, with D maybe TRBD1 (6 bases). The V gene lost 2 bases and the J gene lost 10 bases, with 24 bases spanning the gap. Germline V lookup: CDR1 SGHTA, CDR2 FQGNSA. The length of the CDR3 is 17 residues. CDR3 protein: CASSLMDSRFYNVEQFF. In DNA form, the CDR3 reads TGTGCCAGCAGCTTAATGGACAGCAGATTCTACAATGTGGAGCAGTTCTTC.

CDR3 sequence: CASSEWLAGTETQYF. CDR3 coding DNA: TGTGCCAGCAGTGAATGGCTAGCGGGTACAGAGACCCAGTACTTC. V usage is TRBV6-1 and J usage is TRBJ2-5; 8 bases are shared with TRBD2. CDR1 and CDR2 from the germline V gene are MNHNS and SASEGT. This CDR3 comprises 15 residues. Germline trimming cut 2 bases from V and 4 bases from J; bases unmatched to any gene: 6.

V is TRBV2 and J is TRBJ2-7; D may be TRBD1 (5 bases). CDR1 SNHLY and CDR2 FYNNEI come from the germline V gene. CDR3 length equals 12 residues. Trimming cost V 6 bases and J 6 bases, with 12 bases left between them. DNA for the CDR3: TGTGCCAGCAGACCCAGGGCCCGCGAGCAGTACTTC. Its protein is CASRPRAREQYF. Looking up the rest from reference TRBV2 and TRBJ2-7 gives the full variable domain: EPEVTQTPSHQVTQMGQEVILRCVPISNHLYFYWYRQILGQKVEFLVSFYNNEISEKSEIFDDQFSVERPDGSNFTLKIRSTKLEDSAMYFCASRPRAREQYFGPGTRLTVT.

The table lists this clonotype with a few counts. The chain uses TRBV7-3 and TRBJ2-1, with D possibly matching TRBD2 (6 bases). The germline V gene has CDR1 SGHTA and CDR2 FQGTGA. Trimming pared 5 bases from V and 3 bases from J, leaving 11 bases between. This CDR3 comprises 14 residues. The CDR3 sequence is CASSPYGGYNEQFF. CDR3 DNA sequence: TGTGCCAGCAGCCCATACGGGGGCTACAATGAGCAGTTCTTC.

V and J are TRBV20-1 and TRBJ1-1, with TRBD1 identical over 8 bases. This CDR3 comprises 13 residues. The germline CDR1 and CDR2 sequences are DFQATT and SNEGSKA (reference sequence). V gave up 5 bases and J gave up 11 bases; unmatched junction bases: 13. The DNA of the CDR3 is TGCAGTGCTGGGGACAGGAGACTAATTGACGCTTTCTTT. Translation: CSAGDRRLIDAFF.

This chain links TRBV28 with TRBJ2-2; D gene ambiguous. The CDR3 is 11 amino acids. Trimming cost V 8 bases and J 5 bases, with 6 bases left between them. The V gene's germline CDR1 is MDHEN and CDR2 SYDVKM. For the CDR3, the DNA is TGTGCCAGCGGAAGGACCGGGGAGCTGTTTTTT. It specifies CASGRTGELFF.